The T cell receptor (beta chain) described here comes from a study of CD8 T cells in Susac syndrome (dated by TCRdb to between 2018 and 2021). Turning to the overall study: The study used repertoire sequencing to test whether antigen drove CD8+ T cell activation and differentiation in Susac syndrome. General findings and caveats noted by the study authors: The TCR sequencing and HLA analysis was acknowledged to have included a relatively small number of individuals.

RNA was extracted using the RNeasy kit, and about 0.5 to 1 microgram was reverse transcribed with random hexamers. The immunoSEQ multiplex PCR assay, covering 54 Vbeta and 13 Jbeta segments, was used to amplify TCR beta CDR3 regions. PCR amplification bias was corrected by using a synthetic template baseline for primer optimization and computational correction. As for the authors' bioinformatics: Reads were assigned to V, D and J genes according to IMGT and analyzed in immunoSEQ Analyzer, with only productive sequences retained. Clonality was computed as one minus Shannon entropy normalized by log2 of the number of productive unique sequences. Public and private clones were assessed among the 100 most prevalent clones of each patient and control. A clone was defined as Susac-specific if it was absent from the healthy and MS cohorts, from some 980 published viral clones and from other ImmuneACCESS disease sequences. TCRdb took the public reads, trimmed them with fastp at Q25, ran MiXCR for clone calling and kept in-frame beta chains. Identical CDR3 protein sequences are pooled into one entry, listed with their most common genes and DNA. For this entry, the V and J calls and clone size follow TCRdb and not the study's own pipeline. This sample has about 120,000 distinct CDR3 sequences in its table, and approximately 94% of those were observed once. 0.095% to 0.1% of the sample goes to the ten largest clones.

High-throughput TCR beta sequencing profiled peripheral blood CD8+ and CD4+ T cells from healthy donors, Susac syndrome patients and multiple sclerosis patients. Healthy donors were age- and sex-matched controls. CD8+ TEMRA cells were enriched by FACS, while bulk CD8+ and CD4+ T cells were purified by magnetic negative isolation. Blood was drawn into EDTA tubes, processed within 24 hours, and PBMCs were isolated by density gradient centrifugation. PBMCs intended for TCR sequencing were frozen in liquid nitrogen and were later thawed in a 37 degrees C water bath. The sorted or isolated CD4+, CD8+ and CD8+ TEMRA cells reached a purity of at least 90%. Concerning this clonotype: Its binding antigen is unknown. The sample holds no much larger clone one base away, and base qualities are not on file.

CDR1 and CDR2 are read off the germline V gene as SGHTA and FQGTGA. There are 13 amino acids in the CDR3, from cysteine to phenylalanine inclusive. Only the CDR3 part of the read is kept: 39 bases, read in frame from the first base. V is reduced by 6 bases and J by 1 base, leaving a spacing of 8 bases between them. This TCR was sampled from a human donor in good health. Sequences were obtained from CD4+ T cells from PBMCs. The chain is assembled from TRBV7-3 and TRBJ2-3, with no reliable assignment of the D segment. The encoded CDR3 is CASSSSGTDTQYF. The bases are TGTGCCAGCAGTTCCTCGGGCACAGATACGCAGTATTTT.